This TCR beta chain was recorded in a study of cytomegalovirus exposure and HLA in healthy donors. Between the trimmed V and J ends, which lost 3 bases and 0 bases, there was a span of 11 bases. This CDR3 contains 14 residues. Per germline, CDR1 SQVTM and CDR2 ANQGSEA. Comment on this clone: The antigen is undetermined. This same CDR3 is encoded by further DNA sequences in the sample.

Points from the study as a whole: In an earlier analysis, about 87% or about 30%: the productive usage of most TCR beta V segments. Rates of TCR association differed by HLA locus in a later analysis, with DRB1 highest and HLA-C lowest. Accounts indicate the classifier identified cytomegalovirus status with strong specificity and sensitivity.

Both 60 Vbeta primers and 13 Jbeta primers went into the PCR. Sequenced by immunoSEQ multiplex PCR; TCRdb stores in-frame clones only, minus some. The data show approximately 110,000 clones, around 70% seen once. Sequencing used PBMCs. V gene TRBV29-1 combines with J gene TRBJ1-1; D possibly corresponds to TRBD1 (6 bases). The source of this sequence is a man aged 25-40 years in good health and CMV-seropositive. The CDR3 coding sequence is TGCAGCGTTGACCCGACAGGTATGAACACTGAAGCTTTCTTT. This codes for CSVDPTGMNTEAFF.